Each of the 10 T cell receptor beta chains below was sequenced from the same sample in a study of response to subunit inactivated influenza vaccine. MiXCR, run by TCRdb on the RT-PCR reads, gives a single entry per CDR3 protein. Altogether more than 600,000 distinct CDR3 sequences are present, 15% to 20% being singletons, with the ten largest covering about a tenth. The sequences come from PBMCs from blood, collected about 5 days after vaccination. Receptors originate from a man aged 45-60 years who received an inactivated influenza vaccine.

V gene TRBV15 combines with J gene TRBJ1-2; unclear D gene. With 0 bases removed from V and 4 bases from J, the gap between germline ends came to 9 bases. Germline lookup yields CDR1 LNHNV and CDR2 YYDKDF (reference sequence). This CDR3 is built from 14 residues. CDR3 residues: CATSRDLPIYGYTF. The CDR3, as DNA: TGTGCCACCAGCAGAGACCTACCGATCTATGGCTACACCTTC. Supplemented by reference TRBV15 and TRBJ1-2, the full variable domain reads DAMVIQNPRYQVTQFGKPVTLSCSQTLNHNVMYWYQQKSSQAPKLLFHYYDKDFNNEADTPDNFQSRRPNTSFCFLDIRSPGLGDTAMYLCATSRDLPIYGYTFGSGTRLTVV.

The CDR3 is CAILGGAGELFF. Written as DNA, the CDR3 is TGTGCCATCCTAGGGGGGGCCGGGGAGCTGTTTTTT. The chain is built from TRBV6-6 and TRBJ2-2, with a tentative D call TRBD2 (7 bases). Deletions cut 10 bases from V and 6 bases from J, with 12 bases between. This CDR3 has 12 amino acids. Germline-derived CDR1 and CDR2 are MNHNY and SVGAGI (reference sequence).

This clonotype occurred a few times. V usage is TRBV4-3 and J usage is TRBJ2-7; no clear D gene. Looked up from germline, CDR1 is LGHNA and CDR2 is YSLEER. The V gene lost 1 base and the J gene lost 0 bases, with 7 bases spanning the gap. CDR3 length: 14 residues. CDR3 DNA: TGCGCCAGCAGCCAAGGACCTTTCTCCTACGAGCAGTACTTC. It encodes CASSQGPFSYEQYF.

With regard to this clonotype: The junction differs from germline at one of its ends, possibly a read error. This chain links TRBV29-1 with TRBJ1-2; 7 nucleotides line up with TRBD1. CDR1 and CDR2 from the germline V gene are SQVTM and ANQGSEA. This CDR3 contains 11 residues. CDR3 nucleotide sequence: TGCAGCGTCTACGACAGGGTCGGCTACAGCTTC. Translated, it gives CSVYDRVGYSF.

This clonotype was detected a few times. The V and J genes are TRBV5-1 and TRBJ1-3, with TRBD1 as a possible D gene (5 bases). V lost 6 bases and J 0 bases, leaving 16 bases between the germline ends. This CDR3 is built from 16 residues. In germline, CDR1 is SGHRS, CDR2 YFSETQ. CDR3 bases: TGCGCCAGCAACGTCGGGGGATTTGACTCTGGAAACACCATATATTTT. Its translation: CASNVGGFDSGNTIYF.

The V and J genes are TRBV28 and TRBJ2-1, with TRBD2 matching 12 bases. J was trimmed by 6 bases and V by 5 bases; bases with no gene match: 14. The CDR3 runs to 18 residues. Germline loops: CDR1 MDHEN, CDR2 SYDVKM. CDR3 loop: CASSLQLAGGSVFNEQFF. CDR3 bases: TGTGCCAGCAGTCTTCAACTAGCGGGGGGTTCTGTGTTCAATGAGCAGTTCTTC.

This clonotype was detected many times. J is TRBJ2-7 and V is TRBV12-3 or TRBV12-4; D possibly corresponds to TRBD2 (6 bases). V was trimmed by 3 bases and J by 12 bases, leaving 9 bases between them. The CDR3 is 10 residues long. This chain's CDR3 is CASSLLGGYF. The CDR3 DNA sequence: TGTGCCAGCAGTTTGCTCGGGGGGTACTTC.

The chain employs TRBV19 and TRBJ2-5; the D call may be TRBD1 or TRBD2 (5 bases each). Trimming removed 1 base at V and 2 bases at J, with 11 bases between. Germline V gene data show CDR1 as LNHDA and CDR2 as SQIVND (reference sequence). The CDR3 runs to 15 residues. This CDR3 reads CASSIGGWGQETQYF. The CDR3 DNA follows: TGTGCCAGTAGTATAGGCGGCTGGGGGCAAGAGACCCAGTACTTC.

This clonotype showed up just a few times. Compared with germline, one end of the junction differs, possibly owing to a read error. The rearrangement links TRBV7-9 to TRBJ2-5; the D gene could be TRBD1 or TRBD2 (5 bases each). The CDR3 length is 10 residues. CDR1 is SEHNR and CDR2 is FQNEAQ in the germline V gene (reference sequence). CDR3 protein: CASSSGTVSF. The DNA for the CDR3 is TGTGCCAGCAGCTCGGGGACCGTTTCTTTC.

CDR3: CATKTSTGTDTQYF. The CDR3 coding sequence is TGTGCCACCAAGACTAGCACGGGCACAGATACGCAGTATTTT. This chain joins TRBV15 and TRBJ2-3; 7 bases fit TRBD2. CDR3 length equals 14 residues. V trimming: 7 bases; J trimming: 1 base; junction bases outside the gene matches: 5. Per germline, CDR1 LNHNV and CDR2 YYDKDF (reference sequence). The variable domain in full, completed from reference TRBV15 and TRBJ2-3, reads DAMVIQNPRYQVTQFGKPVTLSCSQTLNHNVMYWYQQKSSQAPKLLFHYYDKDFNNEADTPDNFQSRRPNTSFCFLDIRSPGLGDTAMYLCATKTSTGTDTQYFGPGTRLTVL.